The rows below give T cell receptor beta chains drawn from one sample of a study of blood T cell repertoires in COVID-19. Only in-frame clones appear in the TCRdb table, and some are missing; sequencing was by immunoSEQ multiplex PCR. The sample has about 74,000 clones, 80% seen once. The sequenced material came from peripheral blood. The origin of the receptors is a human donor in a cohort sampled during active COVID-19. CDR3s include the opening cysteine and the closing phenylalanine or tryptophan. Size is stated for part of the rows, as once, few or many counts, or as a class when the clone is expanded.

. | TRBJ1-6 | TRBV6-6 | CASSYGGGNSPLHF
. | TRBJ2-3 | TRBV18 | CASSPPGTGNTDTQYF
. | TRBJ2-5 | TRBV7-2 | CASSLGLAGVRAETQYF
. | TRBJ1-4 | TRBV7-2 | CASSQTGNREKLFF
. | TRBJ1-6 | TRBV7-9 | CASSLRDIVNF
. | TRBJ2-7 | TRBV7-8 | CASSPIWAGEQYF
. | TRBJ2-6 | TRBV29-1 | CSVGAAGSGANVLTF
. | TRBJ1-5 | TRBV5-5 | CASSLAQGASNQPQHF
. | TRBJ1-2 | TRBV10-3 | CAISDADRGYYGYTF
. | TRBJ1-1 | TRBV9 | CASNNPPGGEAFF
. | TRBJ1-2 | TRBV5-1 | CASSKDRVTNYGYTF
. | TRBJ1-5 | TRBV11-2 | CASSPGGFNQPQHF
. | TRBJ1-1 | TRBV19 | CATIPRAGRSDTEAFF
. | TRBJ1-1 | TRBV12-3/TRBV12-4 | CASRPQGPTEAFF
. | TRBJ2-1 | TRBV7-2 | CASSFAGTGGFFEQFF
. | TRBJ1-4 | TRBV5-8 | CASSQREGRANEKLFF
. | TRBJ1-2 | TRBV19 | CASGMTGFYGYTF
. | TRBJ2-1 | TRBV9 | CASSPRRIQGNEQFF
. | TRBJ1-1 | TRBV2 | CASKGRVVNTEAFF
. | TRBJ2-3 | TRBV9 | CASSITQGADTQYF
. | TRBJ1-4 | TRBV19 | CASSITGWETNEKLFF
once | TRBJ1-6 | TRBV7-2 | CASSSRVGRGSPLHF
many | TRBJ2-7 | TRBV28 | CASSSRRDRYYF
. | TRBJ1-2 | TRBV24-1 | CATSDWDRGYGYTF
. | TRBJ1-2 | TRBV9 | CASSVAGTGDYGYTF
. | TRBJ2-5 | TRBV5-4 | CASSLGRAGLQETQYF
few | TRBJ2-7 | TRBV12-3/TRBV12-4 | CASRHSGSYEQYF
few | TRBJ1-2 | TRBV30 | CAWSQVNYGYTF
. | TRBJ2-5 | TRBV19 | CASSGSGQETQYF
. | TRBJ2-7 | TRBV6-5 | CASRRGGQGAYEQYF
. | TRBJ2-2 | TRBV7-8 | CASSFAAATGELFF
. | TRBJ2-2 | TRBV7-2 | CASSQPSSGRTGELFF
. | TRBJ1-3 | TRBV19 | CASTRDRSSSGNTIYF
few | TRBJ1-2 | TRBV15 | CATSRADSSFYGYTF
. | TRBJ2-1 | TRBV7-2 | CASSFGTSALYNEQFF
few | TRBJ1-1 | TRBV19 | CASSIDREAEAFF